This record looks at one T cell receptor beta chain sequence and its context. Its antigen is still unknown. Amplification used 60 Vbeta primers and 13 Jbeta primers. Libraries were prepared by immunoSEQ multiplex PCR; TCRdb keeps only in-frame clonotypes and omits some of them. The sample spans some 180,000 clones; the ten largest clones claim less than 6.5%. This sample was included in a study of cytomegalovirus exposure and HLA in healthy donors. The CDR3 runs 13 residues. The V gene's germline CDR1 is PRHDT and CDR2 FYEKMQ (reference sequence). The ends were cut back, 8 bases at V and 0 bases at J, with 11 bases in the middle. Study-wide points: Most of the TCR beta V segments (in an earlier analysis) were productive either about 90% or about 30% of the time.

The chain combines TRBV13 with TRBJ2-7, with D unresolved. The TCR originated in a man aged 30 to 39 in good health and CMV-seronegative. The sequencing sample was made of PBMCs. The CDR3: CASRSVLSYEQYF. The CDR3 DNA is TGTGCCAGCCGGAGCGTCCTCTCCTACGAGCAGTACTTC.